This TCR beta chain came from a study of blood T cells in healthy people across ages. Primed by a sample-barcoded 5' primer and a J-beta primer mix, a second PCR proceeded for about 6 to 11 cycles. A tag from a template-switch adaptor with 12 random nucleotides marked each cDNA molecule. TCRdb analysed the 5' RACE reads with MiXCR anew, one entry per CDR3 protein. The sample consists of about 1,000,000 distinct CDR3 sequences, under 45% of them appearing once. In this sample, this clonotype turned up many times. This CDR3 comprises 12 residues. The germline V and J ends were trimmed by 6 bases and 3 bases, with 8 bases remaining between them. The germline gives CDR1 MNHEY, CDR2 SVGAGI.

The sequencing sample was made of blood. This clonotype was sampled from a woman aged 60-75 years in good health. V gene TRBV6-5 combines with J gene TRBJ1-2; D remains unclear. CDR3 amino acids: CASRAEDYGYTF. In nucleotides, the CDR3 is TGTGCCAGCAGGGCAGAGGACTATGGCTACACCTTC.